The T cell receptor beta chain under discussion was sequenced for a study of T cell changes during pregnancy in multiple sclerosis. V was shortened by 3 bases and J by 4 bases, with 14 bases between the two germline ends. CDR3 length: 15 residues. The germline V gene has CDR1 SGHKS and CDR2 YYEKEE (reference sequence). Method: immunoSEQ multiplex PCR; TCRdb's copy keeps in-frame clones and lacks some. The sample yields 71,000 or so clones, about 92% seen once. J is TRBJ2-1 and V is TRBV5-5; no definite D call. The sequencing here drew on peripheral blood, taken in the third trimester of pregnancy. The TCR originated in a female donor with multiple sclerosis, enrolled in a pregnancy study. The CDR3 DNA sequence: TGTGCCAGCAGCTACCGCGCGCCGAGTTACAATGAGCAGTTCTTC. Its protein product is CASSYRAPSYNEQFF.